This T cell receptor (beta chain) was obtained from a study of naive CD8 T cells in extremely preterm neonates. Regarding the study as a whole: Preterm neonate repertoires were significantly less rich by iChao1 than others.

With regard to this clone: Antigen: not known.

Sorted cells: live naive CD8+ T cells, CD45RA+CCR7+, Annexin V-negative. The ends lost 4 bases at V and 2 bases at J; junction bases unmatched: 8. The germline V gene encodes CDR1 SGHDT and CDR2 YYEEEE. The length of the CDR3 is 17 residues. Sequencing was performed with immunoSEQ multiplex PCR; in TCRdb, only in-frame clones are kept and a portion is missing. The sample lists around 5,900 clones, around 97% occurring once. V usage is TRBV5-6 and J usage is TRBJ1-5; 11 nucleotides match TRBD1. This receptor was identified in a human donor in good health. The specimen sequenced was naive CD8+ T cells from blood. The CDR3 sequence is CASSQGQGAWGNQPQHF. For the CDR3, the DNA is TGTGCCAGCAGCCAAGGACAGGGGGCCTGGGGCAATCAGCCCCAGCATTTT.